This note documents a single TCR beta chain sequence. Its antigen remains unknown. Trimming took 3 bases from V and 3 from J, leaving 15 bases between them. Germline lookup yields CDR1 GTSNPN and CDR2 SVGIG (reference sequence). The CDR3 is 14 residues long. An approximately 130-subject validation cohort, separate from the 666-subject first cohort, supplied the donors. These data are taken from a study of cytomegalovirus exposure and HLA in healthy donors. Study-wide background: A subsequent analysis stated that the approximately 110 validation repertoires were run on the same platform as the roughly 710 first-cohort repertoires.

Measured with immunoSEQ multiplex PCR; TCRdb has only the in-frame clones, and not every one. The profile shows about 63,000 clones, around 89% of them singletons. The study's findings and limits: The listing of 150 to 200 TCR beta chains classed them as cytomegalovirus-associated.

The TCR sequence derives from a woman younger than 35 in good health and CMV-seronegative. The sample consisted of PBMCs. The rearrangement uses TRBV30 and TRBJ2-7; D perhaps matches TRBD1 (5 bases). The CDR3 region has the DNA TGTGCCTGGAGCCCCCCAGGGCAGCGCTACGAGCAGTACTTC. It yields the protein CAWSPPGQRYEQYF.